A selection of T cell receptor beta chains follows, all from one sample in a study of siplizumab effects on memory and regulatory T cells. Sequencing used immunoSEQ multiplex PCR; TCRdb keeps in-frame clones, though not all of them. The sample includes tens of thousands of clones, approximately 87% of them seen just once. The sample comprised memory CD4+ T cells sorted from blood. The receptors stem from a human donor in good health. Both conserved end residues are part of each CDR3. Fields, in order: D gene, J gene, CDR3 length, V gene, clone size, CDR3 DNA, CDR3 protein. A D gene is named only where the DNA matches it firmly. Where a row states a size, it is once, few, many or the class of an expanded clone; other rows omit it.

d_gene: -
j_gene: TRBJ2-3
len: 11
v_gene: TRBV6-5
abundance: -
CDR3nt: TGTGCCACACTCTATCAGGGAACTTGGTATTTT
CDR3aa: CATLYQGTWYF

d_gene: TRBD2
j_gene: TRBJ2-7
len: 15
v_gene: TRBV29-1
abundance: -
CDR3nt: TGCAGCGTTGAAGTTCTAGCGGGGGGGAGCAACGAGCAGTACTTC
CDR3aa: CSVEVLAGGSNEQYF

d_gene: TRBD2
j_gene: TRBJ2-3
len: 14
v_gene: TRBV2
abundance: -
CDR3nt: TGTGCCAGCAGCACTAGCGGCGGCACAGATACGCAGTATTTT
CDR3aa: CASSTSGGTDTQYF

d_gene: TRBD1
j_gene: TRBJ1-2
len: 14
v_gene: TRBV7-2
abundance: -
CDR3nt: TGTGCCAGCAGCTTTCGGGACAGCCCTTATGGCTACACCTTC
CDR3aa: CASSFRDSPYGYTF

d_gene: -
j_gene: TRBJ2-7
len: 15
v_gene: TRBV5-1
abundance: -
CDR3nt: TGCGCCAGCAGCTTGGGGCCAGGGTATAACTACGAGCAGTACTTC
CDR3aa: CASSLGPGYNYEQYF

d_gene: TRBD2
j_gene: TRBJ2-5
len: 14
v_gene: TRBV7-9
abundance: -
CDR3nt: TGTGCCAGCAGCTTAGGAGCGGGAAAAGAGACCCAGTACTTC
CDR3aa: CASSLGAGKETQYF

d_gene: -
j_gene: TRBJ2-1
len: 15
v_gene: TRBV5-6
abundance: -
CDR3nt: TGTGCCGGCCATCGAGGGGCTCGTTCCTACAATGAGCAGTTCTTC
CDR3aa: CAGHRGARSYNEQFF

d_gene: -
j_gene: TRBJ2-7
len: 14
v_gene: TRBV6-5
abundance: -
CDR3nt: TGTGCCAGCAGTTACTCGGCGACTAGAAACGAGCAGTACTTC
CDR3aa: CASSYSATRNEQYF

d_gene: TRBD1
j_gene: TRBJ1-2
len: 14
v_gene: TRBV10-3
abundance: -
CDR3nt: TGTGCCATCAGTGAGTCGGGACAGGCGTATGGCTACACCTTC
CDR3aa: CAISESGQAYGYTF

d_gene: -
j_gene: TRBJ2-7
len: 15
v_gene: TRBV27
abundance: -
CDR3nt: TGTGCCAGCAGTAGTATCATCAGTCGTAACTACGAGCAGTACTTC
CDR3aa: CASSSIISRNYEQYF

d_gene: -
j_gene: TRBJ2-1
len: 18
v_gene: TRBV18
abundance: -
CDR3nt: TGTGCCAGCTCACCAAGACTCGGGGCCAGTAGCTCCTACAATGAGCAGTTCTTC
CDR3aa: CASSPRLGASSSYNEQFF

d_gene: TRBD1
j_gene: TRBJ2-2
len: 15
v_gene: TRBV7-3
abundance: -
CDR3nt: TGTGCCAGCAGCCGGGGACAGGCTAACACCGGGGAGCTGTTTTTT
CDR3aa: CASSRGQANTGELFF

d_gene: TRBD2
j_gene: TRBJ2-1
len: 16
v_gene: TRBV2
abundance: -
CDR3nt: TGTGCCAGCAGTGAACAGGTAGCGGGTGGCTACAATGAGCAGTTCTTC
CDR3aa: CASSEQVAGGYNEQFF

d_gene: -
j_gene: TRBJ1-1
len: 16
v_gene: TRBV4-1
abundance: -
CDR3nt: TGCGCCAGCAGCCAAGATCGGGGACGTATGAACACTGAAGCTTTCTTT
CDR3aa: CASSQDRGRMNTEAFF

d_gene: -
j_gene: TRBJ2-7
len: 16
v_gene: TRBV4-1
abundance: -
CDR3nt: TGCGCCAGCAGCCAAGTCTGGGGGGCCCCCTCCTACGAGCAGTACTTC
CDR3aa: CASSQVWGAPSYEQYF

d_gene: -
j_gene: TRBJ2-3
len: 14
v_gene: TRBV5-1
abundance: -
CDR3nt: TGCGCCAGCAGCATGGCTGTCAGCACAGATACGCAGTATTTT
CDR3aa: CASSMAVSTDTQYF

d_gene: -
j_gene: TRBJ1-2
len: 15
v_gene: TRBV21-1
abundance: few
CDR3nt: TGTGCCAGCAGCAAATCTACGGGACTCCACCAAGGCTACACCTTC
CDR3aa: CASSKSTGLHQGYTF

d_gene: -
j_gene: TRBJ1-6
len: 13
v_gene: TRBV6-8
abundance: -
CDR3nt: TGTGCCAGCAGGAACCTCAGGGATTCACCCCTCCACTTT
CDR3aa: CASRNLRDSPLHF

d_gene: -
j_gene: TRBJ1-2
len: 15
v_gene: TRBV27
abundance: -
CDR3nt: TGTGCCAGCAGTTTATCCAACAGATTAAACTATGGCTACACCTTC
CDR3aa: CASSLSNRLNYGYTF

d_gene: TRBD1
j_gene: TRBJ2-7
len: 15
v_gene: TRBV19
abundance: -
CDR3nt: TGTGCCAGTAGTGACCCGGGACAGCATTCCTACGAGCAGTACTTC
CDR3aa: CASSDPGQHSYEQYF

d_gene: TRBD1
j_gene: TRBJ1-2
len: 13
v_gene: TRBV11-3
abundance: -
CDR3nt: TGTGCCAGCAGCCTGACAGGGGGCTATGGCTACACCTTC
CDR3aa: CASSLTGGYGYTF

d_gene: -
j_gene: TRBJ2-1
len: 15
v_gene: TRBV19
abundance: -
CDR3nt: TGTGCCAGTAGTACCTTTAAATCTACCAACAATGAGCAGTTCTTC
CDR3aa: CASSTFKSTNNEQFF

d_gene: -
j_gene: TRBJ2-7
len: 13
v_gene: TRBV4-1
abundance: -
CDR3nt: TGCGCCAGCAGCCAAGGACGTCCGGACGAGCAGTACTTC
CDR3aa: CASSQGRPDEQYF

d_gene: -
j_gene: TRBJ1-1
len: 11
v_gene: TRBV7-3
abundance: -
CDR3nt: TGTGCCAGCAGCACGGGCACAGAAGCTTTCTTT
CDR3aa: CASSTGTEAFF

d_gene: -
j_gene: TRBJ1-1
len: 14
v_gene: TRBV4-2
abundance: -
CDR3nt: TGTGCCAGCAGCCATCCTAGGGGAGGCACTGAAGCTTTCTTT
CDR3aa: CASSHPRGGTEAFF

d_gene: -
j_gene: TRBJ2-3
len: 14
v_gene: TRBV18
abundance: -
CDR3nt: TGTGCCAGCTCACCCGACGGAAGCACAGATACGCAGTATTTT
CDR3aa: CASSPDGSTDTQYF